This TCR beta chain is from a study of spatial heterogeneity in lung cancer (dated by TCRdb to between 2018 and 2020). At the level of the whole study: Beta-chain transcripts were consistently detected in greater numbers than alpha-chain transcripts, which likely reflected higher beta-chain transcript abundance. Nonsynonymous mutation counts, determined by whole-exome sequencing of tumor tissue, were related to TCR repertoire features. The study quantitatively compared TCR alpha and beta repertoires across multiple tumor regions, matched nontumor lung and blood in non-small cell lung cancer. In the raw uncorrected reads, each unique combination of TCR and UMI appeared on average more than ten times. At surgery, 220 tumor regions, roughly 62 matched nontumor lung samples and 45 to 60 PBMC samples were TCR-sequenced for both alpha and beta chains. General findings and caveats noted by the study authors: Confirming at a functional level the hypothesis that regional TCRs recognize regional mutations was considered to require additional single-cell paired TCR alpha and beta sequencing. Ubiquitous expanded tumor TCRs were found in blood more often at tumor resection than at routine follow-up.

This clonotype has a count of ten or more. Its binding antigen is unknown. Nothing much larger sits one base from this clone, and base qualities are not available. The sample's time point label, in plain terms: sample taken at primary tumor resection. Whole RNA extracted from tumor and nontumor lung tissue, or from cryopreserved PBMC samples, was used for TCR sequencing without cell sorting. Donors were 70 or so patients with early-stage, untreated non-small cell lung cancer from the lung TRACERx cohort. A patient was chosen for TCR sequencing only when enough RNA was available from at least two tumor regions. Libraries were prepared through 5' RACE. Sequencer: NextSeq 500. In the TCR library protocol, a unique molecular identifier was attached to each TCR cDNA molecule so that PCR and sequencing errors could be corrected. In the authors' own workflow: Decombinator tools were used for TCR identification, UMI-based error correction and CDR3 extraction. Expanded TCRs were defined as those above a frequency of 2 per 1,000, corresponding to the top 1% of the tumor frequency distribution. Renyi diversity was calculated using the R vegan package after each repertoire was subsampled 100 times to 5,000 TCRs. CDR3 similarity networks were built from amino acid triplet string-kernel similarity, connecting CDR3s with pairwise similarity above 0.82. The raw public data were reprocessed by TCRdb itself: fastp quality trimming at Q25, MiXCR clonotype calling, in-frame beta chains only. Under each unique CDR3 protein, matching rows form one entry showing the most common genes and DNA. None of the V and J calls come from the authors' own analysis; TCRdb made them. The sample yields under 10,000 distinct CDR3 sequences; roughly 5.9% were counted once. Approximately 39% of the sample rests with the top ten.

The source of this sequence is a male donor with early-stage non-small cell lung cancer. The specimen comprised PBMCs, sampled at surgery.

The DNA sequence reads TGTGCCAGCAGTTACTCTCCGGGAGGGGTCTATGGCTACACCTTC. Its translation is CASSYSPGGVYGYTF. In this chain, TRBV6-5 is recombined with TRBJ1-2, and perhaps TRBD1 as D gene, on 5 matching bases. The CDR3 contains 15 residues, cysteine and phenylalanine counted. Only the CDR3 DNA stays, 45 bases, in frame from base 1. CDR1 and CDR2, looked up from the germline V gene, are MNHEY and SVGAGI. V gives up 0 bases and J gives up 4 bases, and the segment between their germline ends measures 12 bases.